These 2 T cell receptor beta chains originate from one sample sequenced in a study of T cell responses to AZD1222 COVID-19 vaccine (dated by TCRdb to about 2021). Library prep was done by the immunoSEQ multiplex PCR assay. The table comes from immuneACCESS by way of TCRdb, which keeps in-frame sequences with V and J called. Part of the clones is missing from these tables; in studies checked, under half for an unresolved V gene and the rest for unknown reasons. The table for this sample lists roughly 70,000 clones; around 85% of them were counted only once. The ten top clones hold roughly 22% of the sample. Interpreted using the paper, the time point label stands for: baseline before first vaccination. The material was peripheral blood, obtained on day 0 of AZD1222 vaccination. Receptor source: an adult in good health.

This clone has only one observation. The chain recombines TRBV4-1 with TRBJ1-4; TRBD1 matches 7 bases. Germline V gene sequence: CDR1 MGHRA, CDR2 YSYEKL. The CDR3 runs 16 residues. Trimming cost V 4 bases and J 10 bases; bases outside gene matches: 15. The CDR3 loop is CASSRQRDRGTAKLFF. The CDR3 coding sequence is TGCGCCAGCAGCCGCCAAAGGGACAGAGGAACTGCAAAACTGTTTTTT.

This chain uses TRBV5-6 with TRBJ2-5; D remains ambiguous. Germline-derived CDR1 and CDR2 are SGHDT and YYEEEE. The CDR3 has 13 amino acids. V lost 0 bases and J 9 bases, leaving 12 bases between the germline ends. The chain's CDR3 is CASSLGMGWAQYF. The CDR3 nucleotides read TGTGCCAGCAGCTTGGGAATGGGGTGGGCCCAGTACTTC. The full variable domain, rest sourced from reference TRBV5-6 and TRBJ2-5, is DAGVTQSPTHLIKTRGQQVTLRCSPKSGHDTVSWYQQALGQGPQFIFQYYEEEERQRGNFPDRFSGHQFPNYSSELNVNALLLGDSALYLCASSLGMGWAQYFGPGTRLLVL.